This entry is about one T cell receptor (beta chain). Its antigen is as yet unknown. The study ran its PCR with 60 Vbeta and 13 Jbeta primers. Generated by immunoSEQ multiplex PCR, the TCRdb table keeps only in-frame clones and is missing some. The profile covers 150,000 to 200,000 clones, with 80% appearing a single time and under 0.75% taken by the ten largest. The sample is drawn from a study of cytomegalovirus exposure and HLA in healthy donors. In the study overall: In an earlier analysis, some 110 million unique TCR beta sequences were found from 200 million or so T cells. Findings of the study overall: Within the data, a cluster of highly shared sequence variants was likely a sequencing artifact.

Germline CDR1 reads SGHVS; CDR2 reads FQNEAQ. Trimming left V 5 bases short and J 3 bases short, with 14 bases between. CDR3 length equals 15 residues. The TCR was taken from a boy aged 5-17 years in good health and CMV-seronegative. Sequencing was performed on PBMCs. The chain joins TRBV7-8 to TRBJ1-5; maybe TRBD1 (6 bases). This CDR3 reads CASSRTRQANQPQHF. The CDR3 DNA reads TGTGCCAGCAGCAGGACTAGACAGGCCAATCAGCCCCAGCATTTT.